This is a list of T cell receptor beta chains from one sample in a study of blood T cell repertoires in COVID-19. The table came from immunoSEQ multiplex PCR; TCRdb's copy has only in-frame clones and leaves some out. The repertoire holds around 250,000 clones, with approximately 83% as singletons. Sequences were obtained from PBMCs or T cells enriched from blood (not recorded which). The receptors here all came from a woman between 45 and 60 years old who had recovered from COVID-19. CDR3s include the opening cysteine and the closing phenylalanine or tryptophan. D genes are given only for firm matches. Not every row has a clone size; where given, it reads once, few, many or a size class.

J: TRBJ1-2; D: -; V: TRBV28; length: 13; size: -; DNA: TGTGCCAGCAGTTTTGGTAACTATAAGCCCTACACCTTC; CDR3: CASSFGNYKPYTF
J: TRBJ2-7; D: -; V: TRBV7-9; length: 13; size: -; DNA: TGTGCCAGCAGCTTAGGTCTCTCCTACGAGCAGTACTTC; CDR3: CASSLGLSYEQYF
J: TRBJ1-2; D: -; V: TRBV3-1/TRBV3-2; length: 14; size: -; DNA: TGTGCCAGCAGGCCGGAGGGGGGGAACTATGGCTACACCTTC; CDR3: CASRPEGGNYGYTF
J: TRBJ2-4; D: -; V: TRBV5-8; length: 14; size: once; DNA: TGTGCCAGCAGCCAAGACATAGGCAAAAACATTCAGTACTTC; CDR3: CASSQDIGKNIQYF
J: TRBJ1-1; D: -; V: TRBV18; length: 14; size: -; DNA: TGTGCCAGCTCACGACTTAACATGAACACTGAAGCTTTCTTT; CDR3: CASSRLNMNTEAFF
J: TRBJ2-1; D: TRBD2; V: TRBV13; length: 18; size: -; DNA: TGTGCCAGCAGCACCGGACTAGCGGGCGCTGCCTCCTACAATGAGCAGTTCTTC; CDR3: CASSTGLAGAASYNEQFF
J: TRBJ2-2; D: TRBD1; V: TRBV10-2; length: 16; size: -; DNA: TGCGCCAGCAGTGAGAAGGGACAGGGAAACACCGGGGAGCTGTTTTTT; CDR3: CASSEKGQGNTGELFF
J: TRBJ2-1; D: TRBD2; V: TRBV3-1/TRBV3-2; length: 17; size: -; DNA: TGTGCCAGCAGCCAAGGGGCCGGGACTAGCGGGAGAAAGGAGCAGTTCTTC; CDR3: CASSQGAGTSGRKEQFF
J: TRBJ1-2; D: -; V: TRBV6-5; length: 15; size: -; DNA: TGTGCCAGCACCCCCTCAGACAGGTTTCCAGGGGGCTACACCTTC; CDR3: CASTPSDRFPGGYTF
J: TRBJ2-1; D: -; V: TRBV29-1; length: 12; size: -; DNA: TGCAGCGTTGTGGGGGGACCGGTTGAGCAGTTCTTC; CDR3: CSVVGGPVEQFF
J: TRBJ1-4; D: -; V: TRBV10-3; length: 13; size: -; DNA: TGTGCCATAGGGGCAGGGCTAAATGAAAAACTGTTTTTT; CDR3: CAIGAGLNEKLFF
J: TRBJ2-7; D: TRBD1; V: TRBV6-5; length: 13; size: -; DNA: TGTGCCAGCAGTTCAGGGGGCTTCCACGAGCAGTACTTC; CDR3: CASSSGGFHEQYF
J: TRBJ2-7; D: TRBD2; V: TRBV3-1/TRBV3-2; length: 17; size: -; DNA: TGTGCCAGCAGCCCGTCCATCGGCGGGAGGGCAGATAACGAGCAGTACTTC; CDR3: CASSPSIGGRADNEQYF
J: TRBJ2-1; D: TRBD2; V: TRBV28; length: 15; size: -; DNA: TGTGCCAGCAGGCCGGGACTAGGCTTATACAATGAGCAGTTCTTC; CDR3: CASRPGLGLYNEQFF
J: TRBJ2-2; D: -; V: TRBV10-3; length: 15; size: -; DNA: TGTGCCATCAGTGTAATGGGACTCAACACCGGGGAGCTGTTTTTT; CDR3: CAISVMGLNTGELFF
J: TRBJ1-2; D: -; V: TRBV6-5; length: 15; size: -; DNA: TGTGCCAGCAGTTACGAGAGGGGAGGTAACTATGGCTACACCTTC; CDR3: CASSYERGGNYGYTF
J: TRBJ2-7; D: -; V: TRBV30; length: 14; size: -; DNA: TGTGCCTGGAGTGTACCACCGGGTACCGAGTGGCAGTACTTC; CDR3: CAWSVPPGTEWQYF
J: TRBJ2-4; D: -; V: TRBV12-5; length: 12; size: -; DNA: TGTGCTAGTGGTATCGACAACTCGGTTCAGTACTTC; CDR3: CASGIDNSVQYF
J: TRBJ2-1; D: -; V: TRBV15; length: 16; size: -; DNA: TGTGCCACCAGCAGCGATCGGGGGTCCAACTGGGTCCAGCAGTTCTTC; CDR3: CATSSDRGSNWVQQFF
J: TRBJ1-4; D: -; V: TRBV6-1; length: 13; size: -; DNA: TGTGCCAGCAGTGAACGCGGCGGAGGAAAACTGTTTTTT; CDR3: CASSERGGGKLFF
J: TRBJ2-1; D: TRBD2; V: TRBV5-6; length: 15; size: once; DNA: TGTGCCAGCGGCAGAGCGGGAGGGCCAGGGAATGAGCAGTTCTTC; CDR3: CASGRAGGPGNEQFF
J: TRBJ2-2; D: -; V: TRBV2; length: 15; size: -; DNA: TGTGCCAGCAGTGCATGGCTAGGCGTCACCGGGGAGCTGTTTTTT; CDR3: CASSAWLGVTGELFF
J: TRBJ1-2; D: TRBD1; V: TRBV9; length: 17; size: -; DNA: TGTGCCAGCAGCGTAGGGGACAGGGGGCGGAAGGGCTATGGCTACACCTTC; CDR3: CASSVGDRGRKGYGYTF
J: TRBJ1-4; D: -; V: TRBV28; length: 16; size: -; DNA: TGTGCCAGCAGTCCCTTAGGGAGGGGGGCTAATGAAAAACTGTTTTTT; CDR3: CASSPLGRGANEKLFF
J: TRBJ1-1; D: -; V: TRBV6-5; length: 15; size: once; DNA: TGTGCCAGCAGTTACGGGACACGTAAAGGCACTGAAGCTTTCTTT; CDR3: CASSYGTRKGTEAFF
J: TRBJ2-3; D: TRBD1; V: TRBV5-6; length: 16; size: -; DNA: TGTGCCAGCAGCTTGAGGAACAGGGGGCTTAAAGATACGCAGTATTTT; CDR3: CASSLRNRGLKDTQYF
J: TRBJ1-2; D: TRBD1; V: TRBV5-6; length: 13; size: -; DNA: TGTGCCAGCAGCAAAGGACAGGGACATGGCTACACCTTC; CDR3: CASSKGQGHGYTF
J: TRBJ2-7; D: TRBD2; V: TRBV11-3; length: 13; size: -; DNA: TGTGCCAGCAGCTTACTAGCGGGCTACGAGCAGTACTTC; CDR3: CASSLLAGYEQYF
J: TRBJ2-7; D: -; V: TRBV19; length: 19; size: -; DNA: TGTGCCAGTAGTACCCGGGGGACAGCCAAAGAAATACCCTGGGTCGAGCAGTACTTC; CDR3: CASSTRGTAKEIPWVEQYF